Listed here are 20 T cell receptor beta chains from one sample, sequenced in a study of regulatory T cells in long-lasting Graves disease. Arm-PCR of CDR3 regions and iRepertoire HTBI primers were used to build TCR beta libraries. Using its own MiXCR run on the multiplex PCR reads, TCRdb lists one record per CDR3 protein. The sample shows 620,000 or so distinct CDR3 sequences, less than 20% of them seen only once. The time point here: newly diagnosed GD, antithyroid drugs for less than 3 months. RNA isolated from PBMCs was used to make the TCR library. This sample also belongs to another study, concerning T cells in Graves' hyperthyroidism and ophthalmopathy.

Source: peripheral blood mononuclear cells (PBMCs), taken at new diagnosis, from a patient treated with antithyroid drugs. All receptors come from a woman aged 25 to 39 with Graves disease.

This clonotype has at least ten counts. This chain uses TRBV5-1 with TRBJ1-5, with D possibly being TRBD1 (5 bases). The CDR3 consists of 14 residues. Per germline, CDR1 SGHRS and CDR2 YFSETQ. The ends were cut back, 0 bases at V and 5 bases at J, with 9 bases in the middle. Here the CDR3 reads CASSLAGGYQPQHF. The CDR3 nucleotides are TGCGCCAGCAGCTTGGCCGGGGGTTATCAGCCCCAGCATTTT.

This clonotype was seen repeatedly, ten times or more. The rearrangement uses TRBV24-1 and TRBJ2-5; weak D call: TRBD2 (5 bases). There are 13 residues in the CDR3. V lost 7 bases and J lost 4, with 12 bases in between. Germline-derived CDR1 and CDR2 are KGHDR and SFDVKD. CDR3 nucleotide sequence: TGTGCCACCAGGGCCGGGGTTGGAGAGACCCAGTACTTC. Protein: CATRAGVGETQYF.

This clonotype was counted ten times or more. Here the CDR3 reads CASSLSGVNTEAFF. The CDR3 bases are TGTGCCAGCAGCTTATCCGGGGTGAACACTGAAGCTTTCTTT. The rearrangement links TRBV7-9 to TRBJ1-1; D is unclear. CDR1 SEHNR and CDR2 FQNEAQ come from the germline V gene (reference sequence). V was pared by 2 bases and J by 0 bases, with 7 bases between. The CDR3 length is 14 residues.

This clonotype was detected many times. The chain recombines TRBV28 with TRBJ2-1, with TRBD2 identical over 11 bases. Trimming removed 8 bases from V and 0 bases from J; junction bases left unmatched: 9. This CDR3 has 17 amino acids. The germline CDR1 and CDR2 sequences are MDHEN and SYDVKM. For the CDR3, the DNA is TGTGCCAGCCATCCGGGACTAGCGGTTAGCTCCTACAATGAGCAGTTCTTC. Its protein product is CASHPGLAVSSYNEQFF.

The chain joins TRBV5-1 to TRBJ1-5; 7 bases match TRBD1. Germline V CDR1 and CDR2: SGHRS, YFSETQ. This CDR3 contains 15 residues. V lost 7 bases, J lost 0 bases, and 7 bases stayed unmatched. The CDR3 reads CASPGQTYSNQPQHF. In DNA form, the CDR3 reads TGCGCCAGCCCGGGACAGACTTATAGCAATCAGCCCCAGCATTTT.

This clonotype was found many times. The V and J genes are TRBV28 and TRBJ2-5; 7 bases agree with TRBD2. CDR1 MDHEN and CDR2 SYDVKM come from the germline V gene. The CDR3 runs to 14 residues. J was trimmed by 4 bases and V by 4 bases; bases with no gene match: 6. CDR3 nucleotide sequence: TGTGCCAGCAGTTGGAGCGGGATGGGAGAGACCCAGTACTTC. This sequence encodes CASSWSGMGETQYF.

This clonotype was observed a handful of times. The chain employs TRBV5-1 and TRBJ2-3; 7 bases agree with TRBD1. The CDR3 loop spans 14 amino acids. The ends lost 5 bases at V and 2 bases at J; junction bases unmatched: 5. The germline CDR1 and CDR2 sequences are SGHRS and YFSETQ. CDR3 region: CASRTGTATDTQYF. CDR3 bases: TGCGCCAGCAGAACCGGGACAGCCACAGATACGCAGTATTTT.

This clonotype was counted a few times. The chain uses TRBV10-2 and TRBJ1-5, with 7 bases matching TRBD1. CDR1 and CDR2 (germline): WSHSY, SAAADI. This CDR3 has 15 amino acids. J was trimmed by 3 bases and V by 10 bases; bases with no gene match: 12. DNA of the CDR3: TGCGCCACCCAAACGACGGGACAGAACAATCAGCCCCAGCATTTT. Its translation: CATQTTGQNNQPQHF.

The chain combines TRBV9 with TRBJ1-2; 10 bases are a match to TRBD1. Germline CDR1 reads SGDLS; CDR2 reads YYNGEE. The CDR3 is 12 amino acids. V trimming: 2 bases; J trimming: 14 bases; junction bases outside the gene matches: 6. This CDR3 reads CASSVDRGRFTF. CDR3 sequence (DNA): TGTGCCAGCAGCGTTGACAGGGGGCGTTTTACCTTC.

The rearrangement joins TRBV20-1 to TRBJ2-3, with D perhaps given as TRBD1 or TRBD2 (5 bases each). The CDR3 length is 16 residues. The germline V and J ends were trimmed by 4 bases and 2 bases, with 19 bases remaining between them. CDR1 is DFQATT, CDR2 SNEGSKA, per germline (reference sequence). The CDR3: CSAKDPGRPLTDTQYF. The CDR3 coding sequence is TGCAGTGCTAAGGACCCGGGACGGCCGCTCACAGATACGCAGTATTTT.

This clonotype has at least ten counts. This rearrangement joins TRBV3-1 to TRBJ1-1; 8 nucleotides agree with TRBD1. Germline lookup yields CDR1 LGHDT and CDR2 YNNKEL (reference sequence). CDR3 size: 13 residues. J was trimmed by 4 bases and V by 8 bases; bases with no gene match: 6. CDR3 loop: CASVQGGVTEAFF. CDR3 nucleotides: TGTGCCAGCGTACAGGGGGGAGTCACTGAAGCTTTCTTT. Together with reference TRBV3-1 and TRBJ1-1, the CDR3 gives the full variable domain: DTAVSQTPKYLVTQMGNDKSIKCEQNLGHDTMYWYKQDSKKFLKIMFSYNNKELIINETVPNRFSPKSPDKAHLNLHINSLELGDSAVYFCASVQGGVTEAFFGQGTRLTVV.

This clonotype was counted at least ten times. The chain combines TRBV28 with TRBJ2-1, with D possibly being TRBD2 (5 bases). Trimming shortened V by 4 bases and J by 6 bases, and 13 bases separated the two germline ends. The germline V gene encodes CDR1 MDHEN and CDR2 SYDVKM. This CDR3 has 14 amino acids. Here the CDR3 reads CASSWSGLSNEQFF. As DNA, the CDR3 is TGTGCCAGCAGTTGGAGCGGCCTCAGCAATGAGCAGTTCTTC.

This clonotype showed up many times. The chain couples TRBV28 to TRBJ2-1; D is perhaps TRBD1 (5 bases). This CDR3 region has 14 residues. V shed 9 bases and J shed 0 bases, with 12 bases lying between them. Per germline, CDR1 MDHEN and CDR2 SYDVKM. The DNA for the CDR3 is TGTGCCAGTAAACAGGTCTCCTCCTACAATGAGCAGTTCTTC. This encodes CASKQVSSYNEQFF.

On this clonotype: This may stem from a read error, because a much larger clone lies one nucleotide away. Since no conserved phenylalanine or tryptophan closes the CDR3, a read error is the likely cause. The gene calls are TRBV2 and TRBJ1-2; D is perhaps TRBD1 (6 bases). The germline CDR1 and CDR2 sequences are SNHLY and FYNNEI. This CDR3 is built from 16 residues. The V gene lost 6 bases and the J gene lost 5 bases, with 22 bases spanning the gap. The CDR3 is CASRDLRDTNQYGYTS. In DNA form, the CDR3 reads TGTGCCAGCAGGGACCTCCGGGACACAAACCAGTATGGCTACACCTCC.

A few counts support this clonotype. The chain is built from TRBV20-1 and TRBJ1-3; no reliable D call. The germline CDR1 and CDR2 sequences are DFQATT and SNEGSKA (reference sequence). This CDR3 has 12 residues. V gave up 0 bases and J gave up 8 bases, with 8 bases separating them. CDR3 sequence: CSARDLRDTIYF. Written as DNA, the CDR3 is TGCAGTGCTAGAGACTTGAGGGACACCATATATTTT.

In its sample, this clonotype was seen many times. V gene TRBV2 combines with J gene TRBJ2-5; D is possibly TRBD1 (5 bases). The germline V gene has CDR1 SNHLY and CDR2 FYNNEI. With 3 bases removed from V and 6 bases from J, the gap between germline ends came to 11 bases. The CDR3 is 13 residues long. The CDR3 sequence is CASSDTPGKTQYF. CDR3 in DNA: TGTGCCAGCAGTGACACCCCAGGGAAGACCCAGTACTTC.

This clonotype came up many times. This chain connects TRBV2 to TRBJ2-7; 11 bases align to TRBD1. This CDR3 is built from 19 residues. J was trimmed by 0 bases and V by 4 bases; bases with no gene match: 14. Germline values: CDR1 SNHLY, CDR2 FYNNEI. CDR3 in amino acids: CASSVNLGTGGSNSYEQYF. For the CDR3, the DNA is TGTGCCAGCAGTGTGAACTTAGGGACAGGGGGTTCAAACTCCTACGAGCAGTACTTC.

J is TRBJ1-5 and V is TRBV19; TRBD1 is a possible D gene (5 bases). CDR1 is LNHDA and CDR2 is SQIVND in the germline V gene (reference sequence). Trimming took 3 bases from V and 5 from J, leaving 14 bases between them. The CDR3 is made up of 15 amino acids. The CDR3 DNA reads TGTGCCAGTAGTATGGTTCCGGGACTTTATCAGCCCCAGCATTTT. This gives the protein CASSMVPGLYQPQHF.

This clonotype was counted many times. The J gene is TRBJ2-1, the V gene TRBV5-5; the D gene is possibly TRBD2 (5 bases). The CDR3 sequence is 16 residues long. Germline V lookup: CDR1 SGHKS, CDR2 YYEKEE (reference sequence). V gave up 4 bases and J gave up 0 bases, with 14 bases separating them. CDR3 sequence (DNA): TGTGCCAGCAGCAAGCAGACTATCCGCTCCTACAATGAGCAGTTCTTC. Amino acids: CASSKQTIRSYNEQFF. The entire variable domain, with the rest obtained from reference TRBV5-5 and TRBJ2-1, is as follows: DAGVTQSPTHLIKTRGQQVTLRCSPISGHKSVSWYQQVLGQGPQFIFQYYEKEERGRGNFPDRFSARQFPNYSSELNVNALLLGDSALYLCASSKQTIRSYNEQFFGPGTRLTVL.

The chain's CDR3 is CASSFLAGVNEQYF. CDR3 DNA sequence: TGTGCCAGCAGTTTCCTAGCGGGAGTGAACGAGCAGTACTTC. The rearrangement joins TRBV28 to TRBJ2-7, with 10 positions matching TRBD2. This CDR3 spans 14 amino acids. J was trimmed by 5 bases and V by 3 bases; bases with no gene match: 4. In germline, CDR1 is MDHEN, CDR2 SYDVKM.